This T cell receptor beta chain was obtained from a study of vaccination and CD4 T cells after COVID-19. As for treatment: approximately nine-day PBMC culture with coronavirus spike peptide pools or control peptides (ViraFEST assay). Cultured CD4+ T cell DNA was sequenced using the Oncomine TCR Beta short-read assay. TCRdb called the PCR reads again in MiXCR, with one record for every CDR3 protein. Of 17,000 or so distinct CDR3 sequences in the sample, more than 20% are singletons; the top ten hold almost 8%. The CDR3 length is 13 residues. CDR1 is MNHEY, CDR2 SVGAGI, per germline. Trimming stripped 3 bases from V and 0 bases from J, with 6 bases between. Concerning this clonotype itself: Its antigen remains unknown.

The clonotype comes from a human donor with COVID-19. The genes are TRBV6-5 and TRBJ2-7; D gene uncertain. Input material: cultured CD4+ T cells from blood. CDR3 sequence reads: CASSYANSYEQYF. DNA of the CDR3: TGTGCCAGCAGTTATGCCAACTCCTACGAGCAGTACTTC.